The rows below give T cell receptor beta chains drawn from one sample of a study of blood T cell repertoires in COVID-19. Sequenced by immunoSEQ multiplex PCR; TCRdb stores in-frame clones only, minus some. The sample lists roughly 340,000 clones; around 87% were seen once. Input material: peripheral blood. These receptors all stem from a woman aged 45-65 years with COVID-19, enrolled during active disease. Each CDR3 is given with its conserved first and last residue. Each record gives: clone size, J gene, D gene, V gene, CDR3 protein, CDR3 DNA. A D gene is named only where the DNA matches it firmly. Part of the rows lack a size; the others show once, few, many or a class for expanded clones.

abundance: -
j_gene: TRBJ1-5
d_gene: -
v_gene: TRBV16
CDR3aa: CASSQSGGGNQPQHF
CDR3nt: TGTGCCAGCAGCCAATCGGGGGGGGGCAATCAGCCCCAGCATTTT

abundance: -
j_gene: TRBJ2-7
d_gene: TRBD1
v_gene: TRBV20-1
CDR3aa: CSAGLRGEQYF
CDR3nt: TGCAGTGCTGGCCTCAGGGGGGAGCAGTACTTC

abundance: -
j_gene: TRBJ1-6
d_gene: -
v_gene: TRBV14
CDR3aa: CASSNRVPPLHF
CDR3nt: TGTGCCAGCAGCAACAGGGTTCCCCCCCTCCACTTT

abundance: -
j_gene: TRBJ2-1
d_gene: TRBD2
v_gene: TRBV7-2
CDR3aa: CASSLLAGPTDNEQFF
CDR3nt: TGTGCCAGCAGCTTACTAGCGGGCCCAACAGACAATGAGCAGTTCTTC

abundance: -
j_gene: TRBJ2-7
d_gene: -
v_gene: TRBV27
CDR3aa: CASSLKAGFEQYF
CDR3nt: TGTGCCAGCAGTTTAAAGGCAGGGTTCGAGCAGTACTTC

abundance: -
j_gene: TRBJ1-1
d_gene: TRBD1
v_gene: TRBV12-5
CDR3aa: CASGLDRGTEAFF
CDR3nt: TGTGCTAGTGGTTTGGACAGGGGCACTGAAGCTTTCTTT

abundance: -
j_gene: TRBJ1-3
d_gene: TRBD1
v_gene: TRBV30
CDR3aa: CAWSGDRGLLLNTIYF
CDR3nt: TGTGCCTGGAGTGGGGACAGGGGACTCCTACTCAACACCATATATTTT

abundance: -
j_gene: TRBJ1-2
d_gene: -
v_gene: TRBV19
CDR3aa: CASSPGWYGYTF
CDR3nt: TGTGCCAGTAGCCCCGGGTGGTATGGCTACACCTTC

abundance: -
j_gene: TRBJ2-5
d_gene: -
v_gene: TRBV5-1
CDR3aa: CASSPGQGGFQETQYF
CDR3nt: TGCGCCAGCAGCCCGGGGCAGGGGGGTTTCCAAGAGACCCAGTACTTC

abundance: -
j_gene: TRBJ1-6
d_gene: -
v_gene: TRBV6-2/TRBV6-3
CDR3aa: CASSYSTGRERGNSPLHF
CDR3nt: TGTGCCAGCAGTTACTCGACGGGCAGGGAAAGGGGGAATTCACCCCTCCACTTT

abundance: -
j_gene: TRBJ1-3
d_gene: -
v_gene: TRBV7-9
CDR3aa: CASSPYTGTGNTIYF
CDR3nt: TGTGCCAGCAGCCCTTACACAGGGACTGGAAACACCATATATTTT

abundance: -
j_gene: TRBJ2-2
d_gene: -
v_gene: TRBV5-1
CDR3aa: CASSLAGGVTGELFF
CDR3nt: TGCGCCAGCAGCTTGGCAGGAGGGGTCACCGGGGAGCTGTTTTTT

abundance: -
j_gene: TRBJ2-3
d_gene: TRBD2
v_gene: TRBV5-1
CDR3aa: CASSLWSSGGRTDTQYF
CDR3nt: TGCGCCAGCAGCTTGTGGTCCAGCGGGGGCCGCACAGATACGCAGTATTTT

abundance: -
j_gene: TRBJ1-5
d_gene: TRBD1
v_gene: TRBV30
CDR3aa: CAWSATGTQPQHF
CDR3nt: TGTGCCTGGAGTGCGACAGGGACTCAGCCCCAGCATTTT

abundance: -
j_gene: TRBJ1-3
d_gene: -
v_gene: TRBV5-1
CDR3aa: CASSNTEPGNTIYF
CDR3nt: TGCGCCAGCAGCAACACAGAGCCTGGAAACACCATATATTTT

abundance: -
j_gene: TRBJ2-1
d_gene: TRBD1
v_gene: TRBV25-1
CDR3aa: CASSDTYKGQIYNEQFF
CDR3nt: TGTGCCAGCAGTGACACCTATAAGGGACAGATTTACAATGAGCAGTTCTTC

abundance: -
j_gene: TRBJ2-5
d_gene: TRBD1
v_gene: TRBV19
CDR3aa: CASSIGTGGQETQYF
CDR3nt: TGTGCCAGTAGTATCGGGACAGGGGGCCAAGAGACCCAGTACTTC

abundance: once
j_gene: TRBJ1-6
d_gene: TRBD1
v_gene: TRBV24-1
CDR3aa: CATSATGGQGSPLHF
CDR3nt: TGTGCCACCAGTGCGACAGGGGGACAAGGGTCACCCCTCCACTTT

abundance: once
j_gene: TRBJ1-1
d_gene: -
v_gene: TRBV4-3
CDR3aa: CASSKSGTTNTEAFF
CDR3nt: TGCGCCAGCAGCAAATCCGGGACAACAAACACTGAAGCTTTCTTT

abundance: -
j_gene: TRBJ1-1
d_gene: -
v_gene: TRBV5-1
CDR3aa: CASSRGDNTEAFF
CDR3nt: TGCGCCAGCAGCAGAGGAGACAACACTGAAGCTTTCTTT

abundance: -
j_gene: TRBJ1-3
d_gene: -
v_gene: TRBV19
CDR3aa: CASSSRTGPDGNTIYF
CDR3nt: TGTGCCAGTAGTTCCCGGACTGGGCCAGATGGAAACACCATATATTTT

abundance: -
j_gene: TRBJ1-1
d_gene: TRBD1
v_gene: TRBV10-3
CDR3aa: CAISDSTGATSEAFF
CDR3nt: TGTGCCATCAGTGATTCGACAGGGGCTACTTCCGAAGCTTTCTTT

abundance: -
j_gene: TRBJ2-3
d_gene: -
v_gene: TRBV10-1
CDR3aa: CASSESSGGTDTQYF
CDR3nt: TGCGCCAGCAGTGAGTCGTCAGGGGGCACAGATACGCAGTATTTT

abundance: -
j_gene: TRBJ2-5
d_gene: TRBD1
v_gene: TRBV25-1
CDR3aa: CASSTGGVLETQYF
CDR3nt: TGTGCCAGCAGTACAGGGGGCGTATTAGAGACCCAGTACTTC

abundance: -
j_gene: TRBJ2-7
d_gene: TRBD2
v_gene: TRBV30
CDR3aa: CAWSSLAGISYEQYF
CDR3nt: TGTGCCTGGAGTTCCCTAGCGGGGATCTCCTACGAGCAGTACTTC

abundance: -
j_gene: TRBJ2-7
d_gene: -
v_gene: TRBV5-1
CDR3aa: CASSFGGGYEQYF
CDR3nt: TGCGCCAGCAGCTTTGGGGGAGGCTACGAGCAGTACTTC

abundance: -
j_gene: TRBJ1-6
d_gene: TRBD1
v_gene: TRBV30
CDR3aa: CAWEGQAYSPLHF
CDR3nt: TGTGCCTGGGAAGGACAGGCCTATTCACCCCTCCACTTT